The present T cell receptor (beta chain) was sequenced within a study of cytomegalovirus exposure and HLA in healthy donors. This table comes from immunoSEQ multiplex PCR, and its TCRdb copy is limited to in-frame clones, with some not included. The sample holds more than 110,000 clones, about four fifths seen once. Study-level results: With high specificity and sensitivity, the classifier reportedly diagnosed cytomegalovirus status. Three CMV-associated chains proved CMV antigen-specific in vitro. The dataset shows that most TCR sequences were rare, while some public TCRs occurred in many donors.

For this clone: Its specificity is unknown.

Separation from the roughly 690-subject first cohort characterized the roughly 130-subject validation cohort, to which the donors belonged. The source of this sequence is a woman in her thirties in good health and CMV-seronegative. The sequencing sample was made of PBMCs.

CDR3 loop: CASSLGRYNTEAFF. The DNA for the CDR3 is TGTGCCAGCAGTTTGGGCAGGTATAACACTGAAGCTTTCTTT. The chain links TRBV27 to TRBJ1-1; D call uncertain. The germline V gene encodes CDR1 MNHEY and CDR2 SMNVEV (reference sequence). This CDR3 has 14 residues. V was clipped by 3 bases and J by 2 bases, with 10 bases between them.